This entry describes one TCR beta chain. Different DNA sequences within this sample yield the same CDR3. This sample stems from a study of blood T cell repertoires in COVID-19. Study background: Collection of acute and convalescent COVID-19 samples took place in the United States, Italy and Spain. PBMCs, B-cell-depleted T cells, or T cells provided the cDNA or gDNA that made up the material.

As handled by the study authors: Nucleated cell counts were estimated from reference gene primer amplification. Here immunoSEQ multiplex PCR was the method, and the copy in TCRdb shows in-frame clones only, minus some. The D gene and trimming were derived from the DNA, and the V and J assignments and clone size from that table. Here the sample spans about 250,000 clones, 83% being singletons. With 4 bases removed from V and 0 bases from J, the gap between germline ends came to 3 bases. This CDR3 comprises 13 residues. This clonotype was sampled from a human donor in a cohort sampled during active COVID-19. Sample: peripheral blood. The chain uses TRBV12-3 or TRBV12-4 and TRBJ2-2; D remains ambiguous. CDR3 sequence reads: CASSSSNTGELFF. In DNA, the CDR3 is TGTGCCAGCAGTTCATCGAACACCGGGGAGCTGTTTTTT.